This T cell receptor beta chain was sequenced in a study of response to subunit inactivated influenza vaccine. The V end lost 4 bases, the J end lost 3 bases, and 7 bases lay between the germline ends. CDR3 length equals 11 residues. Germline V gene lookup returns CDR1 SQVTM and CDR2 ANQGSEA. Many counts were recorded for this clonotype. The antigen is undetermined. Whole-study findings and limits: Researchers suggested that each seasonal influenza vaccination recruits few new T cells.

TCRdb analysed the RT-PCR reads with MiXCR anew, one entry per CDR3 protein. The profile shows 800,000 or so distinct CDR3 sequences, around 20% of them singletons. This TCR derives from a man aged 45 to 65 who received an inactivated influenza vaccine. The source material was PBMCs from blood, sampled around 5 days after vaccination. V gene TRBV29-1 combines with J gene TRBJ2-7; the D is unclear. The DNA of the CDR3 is TGCAGCGTTGGAGGAGACTACGAGCAGTACTTC. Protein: CSVGGDYEQYF.